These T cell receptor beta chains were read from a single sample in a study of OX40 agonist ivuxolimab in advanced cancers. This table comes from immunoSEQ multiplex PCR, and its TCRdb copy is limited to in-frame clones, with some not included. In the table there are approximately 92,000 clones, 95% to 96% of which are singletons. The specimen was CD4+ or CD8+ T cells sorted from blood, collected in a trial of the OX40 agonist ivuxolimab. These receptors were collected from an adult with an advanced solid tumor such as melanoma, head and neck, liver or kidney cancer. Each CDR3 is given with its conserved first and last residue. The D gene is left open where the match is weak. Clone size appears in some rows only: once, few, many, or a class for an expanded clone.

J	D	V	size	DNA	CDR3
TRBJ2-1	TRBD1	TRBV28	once	TGTGCCAGCAGTCCTACCCCGACAGGGACGGACAATGAGCAGTTCTTC	CASSPTPTGTDNEQFF
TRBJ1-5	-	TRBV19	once	TGTGCCAGTAGTTCCGGGGTGCCCGGAGGAAATCAGCCCCAGCATTTT	CASSSGVPGGNQPQHF
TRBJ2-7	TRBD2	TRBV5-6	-	TGTGCCAGCAGCTTGGGGACTAGCGGGGGAACCTACGAGCAGTACTTC	CASSLGTSGGTYEQYF
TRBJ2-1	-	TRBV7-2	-	TGTGCCAGCAGCCCAGTCTGGAATGAGCAGTTCTTC	CASSPVWNEQFF
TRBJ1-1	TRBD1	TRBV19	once	TGTGCCAGTGTGGGATCCCCCAAGGGGGCGAACACTGAAGCTTTCTTT	CASVGSPKGANTEAFF
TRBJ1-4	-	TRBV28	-	TGTGCCAGCAGCGGCACCGGCGACAGTTATAATGAAAAACTGTTTTTT	CASSGTGDSYNEKLFF
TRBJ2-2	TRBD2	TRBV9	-	TGTGCCAGCAGCGCTACCCAGCGGGAGGGTAACACCGGGGAGCTGTTTTTT	CASSATQREGNTGELFF
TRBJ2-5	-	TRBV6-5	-	TGTGCCAGCAGTTACTCGAAGGGAGAAGAGACCCAGTACTTC	CASSYSKGEETQYF
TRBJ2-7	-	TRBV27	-	TGTGCCAGCAGTTGGGGAGATGGCTACGAGCAGTACTTC	CASSWGDGYEQYF
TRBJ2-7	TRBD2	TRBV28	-	TGTGCCAGCAGTCCCGGGACTAGCCCGGGCGAGCAGTACTTC	CASSPGTSPGEQYF
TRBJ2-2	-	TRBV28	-	TGTGCCAGCAGTTTTCCGGGAACGAACACCGGGGAGCTGTTTTTT	CASSFPGTNTGELFF
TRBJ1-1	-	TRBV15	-	TGTGCCACCAGCAGGACAGGGAACACTGAAGCTTTCTTT	CATSRTGNTEAFF
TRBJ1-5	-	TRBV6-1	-	TGTGCCAGTAAGGGGCTTCCCGGTCCCGAGGGGACCCAGCATTTT	CASKGLPGPEGTQHF
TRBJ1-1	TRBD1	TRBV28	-	TGTGCCAGCAGTTTAGGGTTCGGGACAGATTTGAACACTGAAGCTTTCTTT	CASSLGFGTDLNTEAFF
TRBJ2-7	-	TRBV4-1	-	TGCGCCAGCTCGGCCCTCGGACGACCCTACGAGCAGTACTTC	CASSALGRPYEQYF
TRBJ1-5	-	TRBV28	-	TGTGCCAGCAGTGACCTCGTGGGGGGCAATCAGCCCCAGCATTTT	CASSDLVGGNQPQHF
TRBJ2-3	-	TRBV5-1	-	TGCGCCAGCAGCCCTCAGGACAGCATCACAGATACGCAGTATTTT	CASSPQDSITDTQYF
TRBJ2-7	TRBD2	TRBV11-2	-	TGTGCCAGCAGCTTAGAGGCTAGCGGTTCCTACGAGCAGTACTTC	CASSLEASGSYEQYF
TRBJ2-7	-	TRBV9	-	TGTGCCAGCAGCGTAACTGCCGTCTCCTACGAGCAGTACTTC	CASSVTAVSYEQYF
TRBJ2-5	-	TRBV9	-	TGTGCCAGCAGCCCAACCGGGGGGCCAGAGACCCAGTACTTC	CASSPTGGPETQYF
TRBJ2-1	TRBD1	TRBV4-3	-	TGCGCCAGCAGCCAAAGGACAGGGACCCCTAGCTCCTACAATGAGCAGTTCTTC	CASSQRTGTPSSYNEQFF
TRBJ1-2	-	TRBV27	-	TGTGCCAGCAGTTTCGGAGTCGACTATGGCTACACCTTC	CASSFGVDYGYTF
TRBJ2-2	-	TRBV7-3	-	TGTGCCAGCAGCTCCCTGCCGACCGGGGAGCTGTTTTTT	CASSSLPTGELFF
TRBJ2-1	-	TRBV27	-	TGTGCCAGCAGTTCTTACAACTACAATGAGCAGTTCTTC	CASSSYNYNEQFF
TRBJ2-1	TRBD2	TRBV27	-	TGTGCCAGCAGTGGGCAGTGGACTAGCGGGAATGGTGAGCAGTTCTTC	CASSGQWTSGNGEQFF
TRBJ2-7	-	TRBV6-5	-	TGTGCCAGCAGTGAAGGCGGCTACCTTTACGAGCAGTACTTC	CASSEGGYLYEQYF
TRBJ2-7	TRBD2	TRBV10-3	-	TGTGCCATCAGTGACTATGGACTAGCGGGAGGTAGCGAGCAGTACTTC	CAISDYGLAGGSEQYF
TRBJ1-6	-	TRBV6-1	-	TGTGCCAGCAGTGAACCCACCAACGCCGCGACAGGCTATTCACCCCTCCACTTT	CASSEPTNAATGYSPLHF
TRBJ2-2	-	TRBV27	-	TGTGCCAGCAGTCTCCACACGAACACCGGGGAGCTGTTTTTT	CASSLHTNTGELFF
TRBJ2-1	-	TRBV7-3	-	TGTGCCAGCAGCAACCGGGTCGCACTATACAATGAGCAGTTCTTC	CASSNRVALYNEQFF
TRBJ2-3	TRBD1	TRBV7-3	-	TGTGCCAGCAGCTACGAGACAGGGAATCAGTTAGATACGCAGTATTTT	CASSYETGNQLDTQYF
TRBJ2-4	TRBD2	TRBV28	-	TGTGCCAGCAGGGGAGCGGGAGCGGGAGCCAAAAACATTCAGTACTTC	CASRGAGAGAKNIQYF
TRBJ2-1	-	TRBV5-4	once	TGTGCCAGCAGCACAGACAATGAGCAGTTCTTC	CASSTDNEQFF
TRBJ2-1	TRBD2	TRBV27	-	TGTGCCAGCAGTAGGGAGGGGTACAATGAGCAGTTCTTC	CASSREGYNEQFF
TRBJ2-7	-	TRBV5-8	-	TGTGCCAGCGAAGCAAGGGTTCAGGCGGTCTACGAGCAGTACTTC	CASEARVQAVYEQYF
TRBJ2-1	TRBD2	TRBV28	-	TGTGCCAGCAGTTTATGGCCGAGGACTAGCGACTACAATGAGCAGTTCTTC	CASSLWPRTSDYNEQFF
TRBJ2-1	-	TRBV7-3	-	TGTGCCAGCAGCTCCCATGGGAGAACGGATGAGCAGTTCTTC	CASSSHGRTDEQFF
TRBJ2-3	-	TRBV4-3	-	TGCGCCAGCAGCCAAGATCCGGGACCAAGCACAGATACGCAGTATTTT	CASSQDPGPSTDTQYF
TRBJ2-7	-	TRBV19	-	TGTGCCAGTAGCCCTAGACAGGCCCCCTACGAGCAGTACTTC	CASSPRQAPYEQYF
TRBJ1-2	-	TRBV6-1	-	TGTGCCAGCAGTGATTGGCCCCAGGGGAACTATGGCTACACCTTC	CASSDWPQGNYGYTF
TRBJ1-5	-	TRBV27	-	TGTGCCAGCAGTTTCGGGCTCGGGCAGCCCCAGCATTTT	CASSFGLGQPQHF
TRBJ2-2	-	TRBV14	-	TGTGCCAGCAGCCTTCTACCGGCTGGGGAGCTGTTTTTT	CASSLLPAGELFF